Below, 30 T cell receptor beta chains from the same sample are listed, as sequenced in a study of blood T cell repertoires in COVID-19. Repertoires were generated with immunoSEQ multiplex PCR, while TCRdb's copy carries only in-frame clones and drops some. The table records over 200,000 clones, approximately 86% of them present only once. The specimen sequenced was peripheral blood. These receptors were obtained from a woman in her twenties or thirties who had recovered from COVID-19.

This clone was counted once. This chain uses TRBV7-2 with TRBJ1-2, with D possibly TRBD1 on 6 matching bases. The germline CDR1 and CDR2 sequences are SGHTA and FQGNSA. This CDR3 is 12 amino acids long. The germline V and J ends were trimmed by 5 bases and 6 bases, with 10 bases remaining between them. The CDR3 protein is CASSPNRDGYTF. The CDR3 DNA reads as TGTGCCAGCAGCCCCAACAGGGATGGCTACACCTTC.

The CDR3 loop reads CASSSRTNTNTGELFF. CDR3 nucleotides: TGCGCCAGCAGCTCAAGGACAAATACGAACACCGGGGAGCTGTTTTTT. The genes are TRBV5-1 and TRBJ2-2, with D possibly matching TRBD1 (5 bases). Germline-derived CDR1 and CDR2 are SGHRS and YFSETQ. Between the trimmed V and J ends, which lost 3 bases and 0 bases, there was a span of 12 bases. The CDR3 runs to 16 residues.

This chain uses TRBV7-9 with TRBJ2-2; D is unclear. CDR1 is SEHNR, CDR2 FQNEAQ, per germline (reference sequence). V was cut by 3 bases and J by 7 bases, with 6 bases left in between. This CDR3 has 12 amino acids. DNA for the CDR3: TGTGCCAGCAGCTTGAGTTTCGGGGAGCTGTTTTTT. Amino acids: CASSLSFGELFF.

The chain joins TRBV3-1 (or the pseudogene TRBV3-2) to TRBJ1-2; maybe TRBD1 (6 bases). Trimming took 2 bases from V and 8 from J, leaving 12 bases between them. The V gene's germline CDR1 is LGHDT and CDR2 YNNKEL (reference sequence). The CDR3 runs 13 residues. As DNA, the CDR3 is TGTGCCAGCAGCCAACTCACAGGGAGAGGCTACACCTTC. Translation: CASSQLTGRGYTF.

The chain links TRBV15 to TRBJ2-3; TRBD2 matches at 9 bases. The J segment lost 4 bases and the V segment lost 6 bases, leaving 11 bases of the junction unmatched. Germline V CDR1 and CDR2: LNHNV, YYDKDF (reference sequence). The CDR3 has 16 residues. In nucleotides, the CDR3 is TGTGCCACCAGGCCCGGGACTAGCTCTAACGCAGATACGCAGTATTTT. This codes for CATRPGTSSNADTQYF.

The chain carries TRBV6-5 and TRBJ1-1, with a tentative D call TRBD1 (5 bases). Germline CDR1 is MNHEY and CDR2 is SVGAGI. The CDR3 covers 10 residues. V was clipped by 8 bases and J by 11 bases, with 12 bases between them. The CDR3 DNA reads as TGTGCCAGCGGGGCAGGGCTCGCTTTCTTT. It encodes CASGAGLAFF.

The CDR3 is CASSNLRNTGELFF. The CDR3 DNA sequence: TGTGCCAGCAGCAATCTGCGTAACACCGGGGAGCTGTTTTTT. The V gene is TRBV11-2, the J gene TRBJ2-2; D is unclear. The CDR3 runs to 14 residues. Germline V CDR1 and CDR2: SGHAT, FQNNGV. V gave up 5 bases and J gave up 2 bases, with 9 bases separating them.

This clone occurred once. The chain recombines TRBV5-1 with TRBJ2-3, with 9 bases identical to TRBD2. CDR1 and CDR2 from the germline V gene are SGHRS and YFSETQ. V trimming: 4 bases; J trimming: 1 base; junction bases outside the gene matches: 4. The CDR3 sequence is 15 residues long. This CDR3 is CASSGVAGGTDTQYF. In DNA form, the CDR3 reads TGCGCCAGCAGCGGTGTAGCGGGGGGCACAGATACGCAGTATTTT. Based on the CDR3 plus reference TRBV5-1 and TRBJ2-3, the full variable domain is KAGVTQTPRYLIKTRGQQVTLSCSPISGHRSVSWYQQTPGQGLQFLFEYFSETQRNKGNFPGRFSGRQFSNSRSEMNVSTLELGDSALYLCASSGVAGGTDTQYFGPGTRLTVL.

The genes are TRBV29-1 and TRBJ1-4; 8 nucleotides match TRBD1. Germline trimming cut 3 bases from V and 8 bases from J; bases unmatched to any gene: 8. The CDR3 loop spans 14 amino acids. Germline loops: CDR1 SQVTM, CDR2 ANQGSEA. The CDR3 sequence is CSVDLGQGPEKLFF. The CDR3, as DNA: TGCAGCGTTGATTTAGGACAGGGTCCAGAAAAACTGTTTTTT.

The V and J genes are TRBV11-2 and TRBJ2-3; a weak D match, TRBD2 (5 bases). Trimming shortened V by 0 bases and J by 5 bases, and 6 bases separated the two germline ends. The CDR3 is 13 amino acids. Germline assignment: CDR1 SGHAT and CDR2 FQNNGV. CDR3 nucleotide sequence: TGTGCCAGCAGCTTAGATCGGGGAGATACGCAGTATTTT. It translates to CASSLDRGDTQYF.

The chain uses TRBV9 and TRBJ2-3; 10 positions agree with TRBD1. Trimming cost V 0 bases and J 5 bases; bases outside gene matches: 9. The germline V gene encodes CDR1 SGDLS and CDR2 YYNGEE. This CDR3 contains 17 residues. Written as DNA, the CDR3 is TGTGCCAGCAGCGTAGGTTGGTTTGGACAGGGGGAAGATACGCAGTATTTT. Translated: CASSVGWFGQGEDTQYF.

The chain links TRBV12-3 or TRBV12-4 to TRBJ2-1, with 10 bases that match TRBD2. CDR3 length: 11 amino acids. V lost 4 bases and J lost 14; bases outside the gene matches: 2. The DNA of the CDR3 is TGTGCCAGCAGTTATGGGACTAGCGAGTTCTTC. As protein: CASSYGTSEFF.

This chain connects TRBV5-1 to TRBJ1-2, with unresolved D. This CDR3 has 13 amino acids. Germline V lookup: CDR1 SGHRS, CDR2 YFSETQ. Trimming pared 0 bases from V and 1 base from J, leaving 4 bases between. CDR3 residues: CASSLGLNYGYTF. The CDR3 coding sequence is TGCGCCAGCAGCTTGGGACTTAACTATGGCTACACCTTC.

This sequence joins TRBV25-1 and TRBJ2-7; 7 bases fit TRBD1. From germline, CDR1 is MGHDK and CDR2 SYGVNS. V lost 2 bases, J lost 4 bases, and 8 bases stayed unmatched. This CDR3 spans 15 amino acids. CDR3 sequence: CASSEAGTEDYEQYF. CDR3 nucleotide sequence: TGTGCCAGCAGTGAAGCCGGGACAGAGGATTACGAGCAGTACTTC.

The chain employs TRBV5-4 and TRBJ2-5; tentative D call: TRBD1 (6 bases). V dropped 5 bases and J dropped 1 base, with 18 bases sitting between them. Germline V gene sequence: CDR1 SGHNT, CDR2 YYREEE (reference sequence). CDR3 length: 16 residues. The CDR3 loop reads CASSFITGFGQETQYF. The DNA of the CDR3 is TGTGCCAGCAGTTTCATAACAGGGTTCGGCCAAGAGACCCAGTACTTC.

The chain employs TRBV5-1 and TRBJ1-1; 8 nucleotides line up with TRBD1. The germline V gene encodes CDR1 SGHRS and CDR2 YFSETQ. Trimming took 0 bases from V and 1 from J; bases not matched to a gene: 5. The CDR3 loop spans 16 amino acids. The CDR3 nucleotides are TGCGCCAGCAGCTTGGTAGTCGGACAGGGGAACACTGAAGCTTTCTTT. Encoded protein: CASSLVVGQGNTEAFF. Supplemented by reference TRBV5-1 and TRBJ1-1, the full variable domain reads KAGVTQTPRYLIKTRGQQVTLSCSPISGHRSVSWYQQTPGQGLQFLFEYFSETQRNKGNFPGRFSGRQFSNSRSEMNVSTLELGDSALYLCASSLVVGQGNTEAFFGQGTRLTVV.

The chain recombines TRBV7-9 with TRBJ2-1; TRBD2 aligns across 10 bases. V lost 0 bases to trimming and J lost 4 bases; unmatched junction nucleotides: 9. This CDR3 is built from 18 residues. Germline lookup yields CDR1 SEHNR and CDR2 FQNEAQ (reference sequence). In DNA form, the CDR3 reads TGTGCCAGCAGCTTAGCGAATACCTTAGCGGGGGGTTACAATGAGCAGTTCTTC. It is translated as CASSLANTLAGGYNEQFF.

The chain carries TRBV6-7 and TRBJ2-5, with D tentatively TRBD2 (6 bases). TRBV6-7 qualifies as an ORF whose function is uncertain. The length of the CDR3 is 13 residues. The V and J ends lost 2 bases and 3 bases respectively, with 7 bases between them. CDR3 nucleotide sequence: TGTGCCAGCAGTTACGGGACTGAAGAGACCCAGTACTTC. Its translation is CASSYGTEETQYF.

The chain has TRBV2 and TRBJ1-1; no clear D gene. Trimming pared 2 bases from V and 9 bases from J, leaving 10 bases between. CDR3 length: 12 amino acids. From germline, CDR1 is SNHLY and CDR2 FYNNEI. The chain's CDR3 is CASSERSEKAFF. In DNA, the CDR3 is TGTGCCAGCAGTGAACGCTCGGAGAAAGCTTTCTTT.

V usage is TRBV5-4 and J usage is TRBJ2-3, with D possibly matching TRBD1 (6 bases). The CDR3 length is 15 residues. Germline V gene data show CDR1 as SGHNT and CDR2 as YYREEE (reference sequence). The germline V and J ends were trimmed by 4 bases and 1 base, with 13 bases remaining between them. The CDR3 region is CASSTGHSGTDTQYF. As DNA, the CDR3 is TGTGCCAGCAGCACGGGACACAGCGGCACAGATACGCAGTATTTT.

The chain recombines TRBV2 with TRBJ2-1; 8 bases match TRBD1. The CDR3 loop spans 16 amino acids. Germline V gene data show CDR1 as SNHLY and CDR2 as FYNNEI. Unmatched junction bases numbered 4, after V lost 3 bases and J lost 0 bases. The CDR3 DNA reads TGTGCCAGCAGTGACCGGACAGGGAACTCCTACAATGAGCAGTTCTTC. Its translation is CASSDRTGNSYNEQFF.

This clone turned up a few times. The rearrangement uses TRBV6-5 and TRBJ1-6; 7 bases map to TRBD1. The CDR3 runs to 15 residues. Germline V gives CDR1 MNHEY, CDR2 SVGAGI. V trimming: 6 bases; J trimming: 8 bases; junction bases outside the gene matches: 10. The CDR3 DNA reads TGTGCCAGCAGCCCCGTTTGGACAGGAGATTCACCCCTCCACTTT. It is translated as CASSPVWTGDSPLHF.

The chain employs TRBV28 and TRBJ2-2, with D uncertain. Trimming pared 8 bases from V and 1 base from J, leaving 8 bases between. The CDR3 is 13 residues long. Per the germline V gene, CDR1 is MDHEN and CDR2 is SYDVKM. The DNA for the CDR3 is TGTGCCAGCTGTACTCAGAACACCGGGGAGCTGTTTTTT. Translation: CASCTQNTGELFF.

The rearrangement uses TRBV19 and TRBJ2-5, with 11 bases lining up with TRBD2. V shed 6 bases and J 2 bases; nucleotides not matched to a gene: 5. CDR1 is LNHDA and CDR2 is SQIVND in the germline V gene (reference sequence). The CDR3 sequence is 15 residues long. CDR3 in amino acids: CASSRLAGSQETQYF. The CDR3 region has the DNA TGTGCCAGTAGCCGACTAGCGGGGTCACAAGAGACCCAGTACTTC.

V and J are TRBV4-2 and TRBJ2-1; the match to TRBD2 covers 11 bases. The CDR3 spans 18 residues. Germline lookup yields CDR1 LGHNA and CDR2 YNFKEQ. With V trimmed by 4 bases and J by 9 bases, 17 bases remained unmatched. The CDR3 DNA sequence: TGTGCCAGCAGCCCTGCAGGTCGTAGCGGGGGGGCCATAGGTGAGCAGTTCTTC. Translation gives CASSPAGRSGGAIGEQFF.

The V call is TRBV6-2 or TRBV6-3, the J call TRBJ2-5; TRBD2 agrees at 8 bases. Germline V gives CDR1 MNHEY, CDR2 SVGEGT. This CDR3 spans 20 amino acids. Trimming removed 0 bases from V and 5 bases from J; junction bases left unmatched: 20. CDR3 coding DNA: TGTGCCAGCAGTTACTCAACCTTCGCTTCAAAGTCGGGGGGGCCTGAGACCCAGTACTTC. Protein: CASSYSTFASKSGGPETQYF.

This clone has only a few counts. The chain joins TRBV13 to TRBJ2-6; 9 bases align to TRBD1. Germline V lookup: CDR1 PRHDT, CDR2 FYEKMQ (reference sequence). J lost 2 bases, V lost 5 bases, and 10 bases had no gene match. This CDR3 is built from 18 residues. The CDR3 loop reads CASSPVPTGGAGANVLTF. CDR3 in DNA: TGTGCCAGCAGCCCCGTACCGACAGGGGGTGCTGGGGCCAACGTCCTGACTTTC.

This rearrangement joins TRBV2 to TRBJ1-5; 8 positions agree with TRBD1. CDR1 SNHLY and CDR2 FYNNEI come from the germline V gene. V trimming: 2 bases; J trimming: 2 bases; junction bases outside the gene matches: 5. This CDR3 contains 16 residues. The CDR3 DNA reads as TGTGCCAGCAGTGAACTTACAGGGGGTGGCAATCAGCCCCAGCATTTT. Its translation is CASSELTGGGNQPQHF.

This rearrangement joins TRBV14 to TRBJ1-1; tentative D call: TRBD1 (6 bases). Germline V gene sequence: CDR1 SGHDN, CDR2 FVKESK. This CDR3 spans 13 amino acids. V was clipped by 9 bases and J by 4 bases, with 15 bases between them. The CDR3 reads CASNRVSGTEAFF. The DNA of the CDR3 is TGTGCCAGTAACAGGGTATCGGGCACTGAAGCTTTCTTT.

The rearrangement joins TRBV5-1 to TRBJ2-3, with a possible D match to TRBD1 (6 bases). V lost 5 bases and J lost 0, with 19 bases in between. Germline V gene data show CDR1 as SGHRS and CDR2 as YFSETQ. The CDR3 sequence is 17 residues long. CDR3 sequence reads: CASSRPQAGVSTDTQYF. CDR3 DNA: TGCGCCAGCAGTCGCCCCCAGGCAGGGGTTAGCACAGATACGCAGTATTTT.